These 14 T cell receptor beta chains were sequenced from one sample in a study. TCRdb fed the 5' RACE reads into MiXCR, producing one record per CDR3 protein. The repertoire includes about 54,000 distinct CDR3 sequences, 17% of them detected once, and approximately 2.1% sits in the top ten. The sequenced sample consisted of naive CD4+ T cells sorted from blood. The subset is: naive CD4+ T cells, CD4+CD45RA+CD25-. Receptors originate from a female donor with breast cancer.

As concerns this clonotype: At one end, the junction sequence differs from germline, possibly due to a read error. The rearrangement joins TRBV28 to TRBJ1-3, with D possibly matching TRBD1 (6 bases). In germline, CDR1 is MDHEN, CDR2 SYDVKM. The CDR3 spans 15 residues. DNA of the CDR3: TGTGCCAGCAGACCCGGGGGCAGCTCTGGAAACACCATATCTTTT. It specifies CASRPGGSSGNTISF.

This clonotype was seen at least ten times. The chain employs TRBV24-1 and TRBJ2-3; 9 nucleotides line up with TRBD1. This CDR3 is built from 17 residues. Unmatched junction bases numbered 9, after V lost 1 base and J lost 5 bases. CDR1 is KGHDR, CDR2 SFDVKD, per germline. CDR3 DNA: TGTGCCACCAGTGATTTTGGGAACAGGGGGCGCAAAGATACGCAGTATTTT. This translates into CATSDFGNRGRKDTQYF.

This clonotype was counted a few times. The chain carries TRBV20-1 and TRBJ1-4; 8 bases fit TRBD1. In germline, CDR1 is DFQATT, CDR2 SNEGSKA (reference sequence). V shed 6 bases, J shed 6 bases, and the junction held 6 bases outside the gene matches. CDR3 length: 13 residues. CDR3 residues: CSAKQGGDEKLFF. CDR3 sequence (DNA): TGCAGTGCCAAACAGGGGGGGGATGAAAAACTGTTTTTT.

The V gene is TRBV5-6, the J gene TRBJ2-5, with D unresolved. Germline CDR1 SGHDT, CDR2 YYEEEE. There are 14 residues in the CDR3. The germline V and J ends were trimmed by 0 bases and 3 bases, with 9 bases remaining between them. The CDR3 bases are TGTGCCAGCAGCTTGGACTGGGTTGAAGAGACCCAGTACTTC. Amino acid sequence: CASSLDWVEETQYF.

A few counts support this clonotype. The V and J genes are TRBV7-9 and TRBJ1-5; 10 bases align to TRBD1. CDR1 and CDR2 (germline): SEHNR, FQNEAQ (reference sequence). This CDR3 is built from 15 residues. J lost 3 bases, V lost 5 bases, and 4 bases had no gene match. In DNA, the CDR3 is TGTGCCAGCAGCGGTGGGACAGGGGCCAATCAGCCCCAGCATTTT. Its protein product is CASSGGTGANQPQHF.

This chain links TRBV24-1 with TRBJ2-3; tentatively, D is TRBD1 or TRBD2 (7 bases each). Germline assignment: CDR1 KGHDR and CDR2 SFDVKD. This CDR3 has 15 residues. V lost 4 bases and J lost 3, with 13 bases in between. Written as DNA, the CDR3 is TGTGCCACCAGTGAGGGGCAGGGGGGGACAGATACGCAGTATTTT. It encodes CATSEGQGGTDTQYF.

A few counts support this clonotype. The chain recombines TRBV6-2 or TRBV6-3 with TRBJ1-1, with D uncertain. V was shortened by 6 bases and J by 1 base, with 12 bases between the two germline ends. The germline CDR1 and CDR2 sequences are MNHEY and SVGEGT. The CDR3 has 14 amino acids. The CDR3 bases are TGTGCCAGCAGGCCCGGACGAAGGAACACTGAAGCTTTCTTT. Its translation: CASRPGRRNTEAFF.

This clonotype was counted only a few times. This chain uses TRBV12-3 or TRBV12-4 with TRBJ2-5, with 7 bases aligning to TRBD1. The CDR3 spans 15 residues. V dropped 4 bases and J dropped 5; count of bases not matched to a gene: 10. CDR3 nucleotide sequence: TGTGCCAGCAGTTCACTGCACAGGGGCGTGGAGACCCAGTACTTC. Translated, it gives CASSSLHRGVETQYF.

V is TRBV4-1 and J is TRBJ1-2, with 7 bases aligning to TRBD1. CDR3 length equals 15 residues. The J segment lost 1 base and the V segment lost 3 bases, leaving 5 bases of the junction unmatched. Germline CDR1 is MGHRA and CDR2 is YSYEKL. The CDR3 sequence: CASSQLTGDNYGYTF. Written as DNA, the CDR3 is TGCGCCAGCAGCCAGCTAACAGGGGATAACTATGGCTACACCTTC.

V is TRBV5-1 and J is TRBJ2-1; D call uncertain. The V and J ends lost 0 bases and 0 bases respectively, with 10 bases between them. Germline V gene lookup returns CDR1 SGHRS and CDR2 YFSETQ. This CDR3 region has 16 residues. CDR3 residues: CASSLDGASSYNEQFF. In DNA form, the CDR3 reads TGCGCCAGCAGCTTGGATGGAGCGAGCTCCTACAATGAGCAGTTCTTC.

This clonotype was recorded many times. The chain recombines TRBV6-2 or TRBV6-3 with TRBJ2-1; possibly TRBD2 for D (5 bases). The CDR3 is 14 residues long. V lost 7 bases and J 0 bases, leaving 10 bases between the germline ends. The germline gives CDR1 MNHEY, CDR2 SVGEGT. As DNA, the CDR3 is TGTGCCAGCATTCGGGGTAGCTCCTACAATGAGCAGTTCTTC. This sequence encodes CASIRGSSYNEQFF.

This chain links TRBV20-1 with TRBJ1-4, with a weak D call TRBD1 (5 bases). The CDR3 sequence is 13 residues long. With 6 bases removed from V and 5 bases from J, the gap between germline ends came to 13 bases. Germline V gene data show CDR1 as DFQATT and CDR2 as SNEGSKA (reference sequence). The CDR3: CSAQGLNNEKLFF. In DNA, the CDR3 is TGCAGTGCCCAGGGACTTAACAATGAAAAACTGTTTTTT.

The rearrangement uses TRBV6-6 and TRBJ2-7; tentative D call: TRBD1 (5 bases). Looked up from germline, CDR1 is MNHNY and CDR2 is SVGAGI (reference sequence). Trimming stripped 0 bases from V and 2 bases from J, with 11 bases between. This CDR3 is built from 15 residues. Written as DNA, the CDR3 is TGTGCCAGCAGTTACTCTGAAGGGGCCCCCTACGAGCAGTACTTC. Protein sequence: CASSYSEGAPYEQYF.

This clonotype has only a few counts. The V gene is TRBV12-3 or TRBV12-4, the J gene TRBJ1-2; weak D call: TRBD1 (6 bases). The CDR3 is 15 amino acids. Trimming cost V 6 bases and J 4 bases, with 18 bases left between them. CDR3 amino acids: CASSNRVTGRYGYTF. The CDR3 nucleotides are TGTGCCAGCAGCAACAGGGTCACAGGCCGCTATGGCTACACCTTC.